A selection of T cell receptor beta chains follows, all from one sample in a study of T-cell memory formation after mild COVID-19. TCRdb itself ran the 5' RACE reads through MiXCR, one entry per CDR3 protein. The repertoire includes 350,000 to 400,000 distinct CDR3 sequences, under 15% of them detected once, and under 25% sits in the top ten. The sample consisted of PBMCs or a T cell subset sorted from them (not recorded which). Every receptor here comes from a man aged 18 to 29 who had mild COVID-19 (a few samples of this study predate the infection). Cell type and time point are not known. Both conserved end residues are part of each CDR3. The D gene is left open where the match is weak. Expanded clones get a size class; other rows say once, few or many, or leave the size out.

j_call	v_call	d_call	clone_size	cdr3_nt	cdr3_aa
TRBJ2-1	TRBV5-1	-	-	TGCGCCAGCAGCTTGGGAGCGGCGTCCTACAATGAGCAGTTCTTC	CASSLGAASYNEQFF
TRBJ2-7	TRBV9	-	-	TGTGCCAGCAGCGTGGACCCGGACTACGAGCAGTACTTC	CASSVDPDYEQYF
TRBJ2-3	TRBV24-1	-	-	TGTGCCACCAGTGATTTGTCCCGGGGGGCTCGGACAGATACGCAGTATTTT	CATSDLSRGARTDTQYF
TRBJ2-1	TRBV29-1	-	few	TGCAGCGTTGAAGAAGAAAGGGGAAACTCCTACAATGAGCAGTTCTTC	CSVEEERGNSYNEQFF
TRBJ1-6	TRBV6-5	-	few	TGTGCCAGCAGTCCAGGCCGGATTTCACCCCTCCACTTT	CASSPGRISPLHF
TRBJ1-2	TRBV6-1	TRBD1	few	TGTGCCAGCAGTGAACCGGGACAGGCAAACTATGGCTACACCTTC	CASSEPGQANYGYTF
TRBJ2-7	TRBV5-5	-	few	TGTGCCAGCACTCTGAACCCGCGGGCCGACAACTCCTACGAGCAGTACTTC	CASTLNPRADNSYEQYF
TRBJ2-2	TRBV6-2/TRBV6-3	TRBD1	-	TGTGCCAGCAGTTACCGCCGGACAGGGTTTACCGGGGAGCTGTTTTTT	CASSYRRTGFTGELFF
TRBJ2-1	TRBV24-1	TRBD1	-	TGTGCCACCAGTGAGACAGGGGGCCCCTACAATGAGCAGTTCTTC	CATSETGGPYNEQFF
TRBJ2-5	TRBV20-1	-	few	TGCAGTGCTCGCCGCGCTGCGGGGCCAAAGACCCAGTACTTC	CSARRAAGPKTQYF
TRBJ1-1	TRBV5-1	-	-	TGCGCCAGCAGCTTGGACCCGGGGGCGGATACTGAAGCTTTCTTT	CASSLDPGADTEAFF
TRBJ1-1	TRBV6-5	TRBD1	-	TGTGCCAGCAGTTACGAGCCCCACAGGGGAAGGGCTTTCTTT	CASSYEPHRGRAFF
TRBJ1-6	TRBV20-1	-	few	TGCAGTGCTAGGAGGGGCGGTGTGACGGGGGCCCTCCACTTT	CSARRGGVTGALHF
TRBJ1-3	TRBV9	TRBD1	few	TGTGCCAGCAGCGAGGGGACAGGGATGTCTGGAAACACCATATATTTT	CASSEGTGMSGNTIYF
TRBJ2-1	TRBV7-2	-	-	TGTGCCAGCAGCTTAGAGTGGACAAGCAATGAGCAGTTCTTC	CASSLEWTSNEQFF
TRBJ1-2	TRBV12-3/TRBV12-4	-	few	TGTGCCAGCTCGCGGGGGGGTGAGATCCATGGCTACACCTTC	CASSRGGEIHGYTF
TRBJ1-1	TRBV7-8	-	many	TGTGCCAGCAGCTGGGGACCGAACACTGAAGCTTTCTTT	CASSWGPNTEAFF
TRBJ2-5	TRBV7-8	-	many	TGTGCCAGCAGCCCAACTAGTGGTGAGACCCAGTACTTC	CASSPTSGETQYF
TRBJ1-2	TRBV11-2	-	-	TGTGCCAGCAGCTTGGGGTACGGTGGCTACACCTTC	CASSLGYGGYTF
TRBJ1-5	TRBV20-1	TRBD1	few	TGCAGTGCCTGCCCCGGGACAGAGTATCATCAGCCCCAGCATTTT	CSACPGTEYHQPQHF
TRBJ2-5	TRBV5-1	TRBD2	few	TGCGCCAGCAGGACAGCGGGGGCGGAAGAGACCCAGTACTTC	CASRTAGAEETQYF
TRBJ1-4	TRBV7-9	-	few	TGTGCCAGCAGCGTGGGGACGCCGGCAACTAATGAAAAACTGTTTTTT	CASSVGTPATNEKLFF
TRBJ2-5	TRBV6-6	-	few	TGTGCCAGCAGTTACTCGGAGGTGGGAACGCTTCAAGAGACCCAGTACTTC	CASSYSEVGTLQETQYF
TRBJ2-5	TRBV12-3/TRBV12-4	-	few	TGTGCCAGTTCGGGGGCCATGGAGACCCAGTACTTC	CASSGAMETQYF
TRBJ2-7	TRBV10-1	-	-	TGCGCCAGCAGTAAAACAGGGAAAGCCTACGAGCAGTACTTC	CASSKTGKAYEQYF
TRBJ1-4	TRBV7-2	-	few	TGTGCCAGCAGCCCGTCGATGCAGGGTGAAAAACTGTTTTTT	CASSPSMQGEKLFF
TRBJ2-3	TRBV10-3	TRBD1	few	TGTGCCATCAGCGCCGGGACAGGGATTGGCACAGATACGCAGTATTTT	CAISAGTGIGTDTQYF
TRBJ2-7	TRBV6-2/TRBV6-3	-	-	TGTGCCAGCAGCTATAGCGGAATGGGCTACGAGCAGTACTTC	CASSYSGMGYEQYF
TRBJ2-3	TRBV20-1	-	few	TGCAGTGCTAGTTATAGCGGTCGCACAGATACGCAGTATTTT	CSASYSGRTDTQYF
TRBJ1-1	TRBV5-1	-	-	TGCGCCAGCAGCTTCGGCAGGTCCAACGTGAACACTGAAGCTTTCTTT	CASSFGRSNVNTEAFF
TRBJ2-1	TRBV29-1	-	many	TGCAGCGTTTTTGACAATGAGCAGTTCTTC	CSVFDNEQFF
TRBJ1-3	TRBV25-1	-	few	TGTGCCAGCAGTGAACTCGGGAACTCTGGAAACACCATATATTTT	CASSELGNSGNTIYF
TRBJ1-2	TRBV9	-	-	TGTGCCAGCAGCGTAGCGGGGCAATCTAGTGGCTACACCTTC	CASSVAGQSSGYTF
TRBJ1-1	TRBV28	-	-	TGTGCCAGCAGGGGCCGAGACAGAAACACTGAAGCTTTCTTT	CASRGRDRNTEAFF
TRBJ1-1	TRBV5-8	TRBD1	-	TGTGCCAGCAGCTTGCGACAGGGCCGTTCGGCTGAAGCTTTCTTT	CASSLRQGRSAEAFF
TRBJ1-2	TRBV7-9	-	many	TGTGCCAGCAGGGCCACAGGAGACCCAATCTTC	CASRATGDPIF
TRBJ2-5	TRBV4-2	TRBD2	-	TGTGCCAGCAGCCAAGAGACTAGCGGGGGGGAGACCCAGTACTTC	CASSQETSGGETQYF
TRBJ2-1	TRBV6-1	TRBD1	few	TGTGCCAGCAGTGACAGGGGGCTAAAACGGCAGTTCTTC	CASSDRGLKRQFF
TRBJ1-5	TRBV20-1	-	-	TGCAGTGCTACCGAAAGCAATCAGCCCCAGCATTTT	CSATESNQPQHF
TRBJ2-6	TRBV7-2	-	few	TGTGCCAGCAGCCAAGGTGGAGAGAACGTCCTGACTTTC	CASSQGGENVLTF
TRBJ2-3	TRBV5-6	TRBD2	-	TGTGCCAGCAGCCGCGGTCTCCCGGGACTAGTAGCCCGTGGTACAGATACGCAGTATTTT	CASSRGLPGLVARGTDTQYF
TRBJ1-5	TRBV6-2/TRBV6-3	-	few	TGTGCCAGCAGGGGGCGAGTAGTTAATCAGCCCCAGCATTTT	CASRGRVVNQPQHF
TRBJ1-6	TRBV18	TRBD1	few	TGTGCCAGCTCTTCGGGACAGGGGGAATTATCACCCCTCCACTTT	CASSSGQGELSPLHF
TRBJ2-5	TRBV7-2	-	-	TGTGCCAGCAGCTTATGGATGCAGACCCAGTACTTC	CASSLWMQTQYF
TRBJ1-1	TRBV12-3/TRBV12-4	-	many	TGTGCCAGCAGTTGGGACCCAGTCGGAGCTTTCTTT	CASSWDPVGAFF
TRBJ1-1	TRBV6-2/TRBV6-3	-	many	TGTGCCAGCAGTTACCTGGGTCCTGAAGCTTTCTTT	CASSYLGPEAFF
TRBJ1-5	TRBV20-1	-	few	TGCAGTGCTAGAGATTGGGGAAGAGAGGACAGCAATCAGCCCCAGCATTTT	CSARDWGREDSNQPQHF
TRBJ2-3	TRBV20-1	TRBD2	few	TGCAGTGCTGCGGGGGGGGGCACAGATACGCAGTATTTT	CSAAGGGTDTQYF
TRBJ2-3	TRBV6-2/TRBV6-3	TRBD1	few	TGTGCCAGCAGGGGAAACCGGGACAGGGCCGGAGATACGCAGTATTTT	CASRGNRDRAGDTQYF
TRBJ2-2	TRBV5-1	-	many	TGCGCCAGCACCACTCGGGGGTCATCAAGTTCCGGGGAGCTGTTTTTT	CASTTRGSSSSGELFF
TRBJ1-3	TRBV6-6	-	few	TGTGCCAGCAGTTACATCGCAGGGTTTGGAAACACCATATATTTT	CASSYIAGFGNTIYF
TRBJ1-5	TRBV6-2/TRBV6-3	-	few	TGTGCCAGCAGCGAGTTCAATCAGCCCCAGCATTTT	CASSEFNQPQHF
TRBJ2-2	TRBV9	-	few	TGTGCCAGCAGCCCCCGACACTTAAACACCGGGGAGCTGTTTTTT	CASSPRHLNTGELFF
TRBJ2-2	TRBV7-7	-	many	TGTGCCAGCAGCTTAGCCCCCGGGGGGCAGAGCACCGGGGAGCTGTTTTTT	CASSLAPGGQSTGELFF
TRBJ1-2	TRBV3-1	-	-	TGTGCCAGCAGCCAAGTGGGGGGCTATGGCTACACCTTC	CASSQVGGYGYTF
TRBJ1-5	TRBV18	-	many	TGTGCCAGCTCCCCCGGGGTGGGCAATCAGCCCCAGCATTTT	CASSPGVGNQPQHF